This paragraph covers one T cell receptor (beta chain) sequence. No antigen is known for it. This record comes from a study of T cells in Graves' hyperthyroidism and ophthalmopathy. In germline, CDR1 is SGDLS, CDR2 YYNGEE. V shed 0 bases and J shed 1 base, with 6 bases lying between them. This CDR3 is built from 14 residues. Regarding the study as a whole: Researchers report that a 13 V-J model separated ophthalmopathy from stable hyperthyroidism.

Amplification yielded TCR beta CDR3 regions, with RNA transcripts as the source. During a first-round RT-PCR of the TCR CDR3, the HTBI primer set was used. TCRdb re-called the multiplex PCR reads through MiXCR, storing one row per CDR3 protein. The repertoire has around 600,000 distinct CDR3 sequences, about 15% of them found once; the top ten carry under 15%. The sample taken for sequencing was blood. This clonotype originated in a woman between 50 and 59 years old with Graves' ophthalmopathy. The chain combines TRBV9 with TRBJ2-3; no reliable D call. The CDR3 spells CASSVEAGTDTQYF. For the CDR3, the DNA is TGTGCCAGCAGCGTAGAAGCAGGCACAGATACGCAGTATTTT.